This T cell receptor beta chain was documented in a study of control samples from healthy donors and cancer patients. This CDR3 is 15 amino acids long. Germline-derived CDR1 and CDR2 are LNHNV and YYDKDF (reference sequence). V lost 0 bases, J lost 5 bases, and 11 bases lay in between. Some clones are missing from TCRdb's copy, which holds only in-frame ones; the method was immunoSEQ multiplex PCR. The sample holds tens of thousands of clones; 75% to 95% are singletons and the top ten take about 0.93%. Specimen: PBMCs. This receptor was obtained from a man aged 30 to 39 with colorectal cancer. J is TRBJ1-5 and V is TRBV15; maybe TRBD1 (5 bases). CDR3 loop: CATSRDPPGYQPQHF. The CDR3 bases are TGTGCCACCAGCAGAGATCCCCCAGGGTATCAGCCCCAGCATTTT.